One and the same sample provided the 15 T cell receptor beta chains below, sequenced in a study of siplizumab effects on memory and regulatory T cells. Profiled with immunoSEQ multiplex PCR; TCRdb holds only in-frame clones, not every one. The sample shows approximately 100,000 clones, about 90% of them seen only once. The sequenced sample consisted of Tregs sorted from blood. The receptors stem from a human donor in good health.

In this sample, this clone turned up a few times. The chain carries TRBV28 and TRBJ1-2, with D possibly TRBD1 on 5 matching bases. There are 12 residues in the CDR3. V was shortened by 4 bases and J by 2 bases, with 5 bases between the two germline ends. Germline CDR1 is MDHEN and CDR2 is SYDVKM. The CDR3 nucleotides are TGTGCCAGCAGTTCAGGGAACTATGGCTACACCTTC. This codes for CASSSGNYGYTF.

The chain uses TRBV18 and TRBJ2-1, with no clear D. Trimming left V 0 bases short and J 9 bases short, with 18 bases between. The CDR3 runs 16 residues. The germline gives CDR1 KGHSH, CDR2 LQKENI. DNA of the CDR3: TGTGCCAGCTCACCACCGCTTCTGATCGCCAGTAGTGAGCAGTTCTTC. Amino acid sequence: CASSPPLLIASSEQFF.

This rearrangement joins TRBV6-6 to TRBJ2-2; D is undetermined. This CDR3 region has 13 residues. V was shortened by 11 bases and J by 5 bases, with 15 bases between the two germline ends. CDR1 is MNHNY, CDR2 SVGAGI, per germline (reference sequence). The CDR3 is CAYASWSTGELFF. The CDR3 region has the DNA TGTGCCTATGCTAGTTGGTCGACCGGGGAGCTGTTTTTT.

The J gene is TRBJ2-3, the V gene TRBV9, with 7 bases identical to TRBD2. Germline loops: CDR1 SGDLS, CDR2 YYNGEE. The CDR3 is made up of 13 amino acids. J gave up 9 bases and V 3 bases, and 7 bases lay outside the gene matches. The CDR3 region is CASSGHRDYTQYF. The CDR3 DNA is TGTGCCAGCAGCGGACACCGGGACTACACGCAGTATTTT.

The chain recombines TRBV9 with TRBJ1-5; no clear D gene. Trimming pared 0 bases from V and 4 bases from J, leaving 5 bases between. The length of the CDR3 is 13 residues. The germline gives CDR1 SGDLS, CDR2 YYNGEE. As DNA, the CDR3 is TGTGCCAGCAGCGTAGGTCTTAATCAGCCCCAGCATTTT. Translation: CASSVGLNQPQHF. The whole variable domain, filled in from reference TRBV9 and TRBJ1-5, reads DSGVTQTPKHLITATGQRVTLRCSPRSGDLSVYWYQQSLDQGLQFLIQYYNGEERAKGNILERFSAQQFPDLHSELNLSSLELGDSALYFCASSVGLNQPQHFGDGTRLSIL.

The J gene is TRBJ2-6, the V gene TRBV7-3; D remains unclear. Deletions cut 2 bases from V and 5 bases from J, with 16 bases between. CDR3 size: 17 residues. CDR1 is SGHTA, CDR2 FQGTGA, per germline. The CDR3 reads CASSLSLLTSRANVLTF. The CDR3 bases are TGTGCCAGCAGCTTATCCCTGCTAACCTCGAGGGCCAACGTCCTGACTTTC.

The V call is TRBV6-5, the J call TRBJ2-2; 11 nucleotides align to TRBD2. J gave up 3 bases and V 6 bases, and 3 bases lay outside the gene matches. The V gene's germline CDR1 is MNHEY and CDR2 SVGAGI. CDR3 length: 15 amino acids. The CDR3 protein is CASRELAGDTGELFF. CDR3 sequence (DNA): TGTGCCAGCAGAGAACTAGCGGGAGACACCGGGGAGCTGTTTTTT.

V usage is TRBV10-3 and J usage is TRBJ2-3; 10 bases agree with TRBD2. V was pared by 4 bases and J by 3 bases, with 4 bases of the junction left unmatched. Per germline, CDR1 ENHRY and CDR2 SYGVKD. The CDR3 loop spans 15 amino acids. The CDR3 sequence is CAISAASGRTDTQYF. The DNA of the CDR3 is TGTGCCATCAGTGCGGCTAGCGGGAGAACAGATACGCAGTATTTT.

This clone showed up just a few times. The V call is TRBV2, the J call TRBJ1-1; D is unclear. There are 12 residues in the CDR3. The V gene lost 8 bases and the J gene lost 0 bases, with 7 bases spanning the gap. The germline gives CDR1 SNHLY, CDR2 FYNNEI. In DNA form, the CDR3 reads TGTGCCAGCGAGTTGGTGAACACTGAAGCTTTCTTT. Its protein is CASELVNTEAFF. Based on the CDR3 plus reference TRBV2 and TRBJ1-1, the full variable domain is EPEVTQTPSHQVTQMGQEVILRCVPISNHLYFYWYRQILGQKVEFLVSFYNNEISEKSEIFDDQFSVERPDGSNFTLKIRSTKLEDSAMYFCASELVNTEAFFGQGTRLTVV.

This chain connects TRBV12-1 to TRBJ2-7; the D call of TRBD1 is as the table states it, not checked on the DNA. TRBV12-1 is a documented pseudogene. The CDR3 sequence is 16 residues long. CDR3 DNA sequence: TGTGCCAGCAGGAAGAACCCCGGGACAGATTCCTACGAGCAGTACTTC. Translating it yields CASRKNPGTDSYEQYF.

The chain joins TRBV28 to TRBJ2-7, with no clear D. Germline CDR1 MDHEN, CDR2 SYDVKM. Deletions cut 8 bases from V and 7 bases from J, with 12 bases between. The CDR3 sequence is 11 residues long. CDR3 DNA sequence: TGTGCCAGCGGAGAACCCTGGGAGCAGTACTTC. Translating gives CASGEPWEQYF. The variable domain in full, with the rest retrieved from reference TRBV28 and TRBJ2-7, is DVKVTQSSRYLVKRTGEKVFLECVQDMDHENMFWYRQDPGLGLRLIYFSYDVKMKEKGDIPEGYSVSREKKERFSLILESASTNQTSMYLCASGEPWEQYFGPGTRLTVT.

The genes are TRBV2 and TRBJ2-7; possibly TRBD1 for D (5 bases). The CDR3 is made up of 12 amino acids. Germline V gene data show CDR1 as SNHLY and CDR2 as FYNNEI. Trimming shortened V by 4 bases and J by 2 bases, and 6 bases separated the two germline ends. The CDR3 sequence: CASSGTPYEQYF. CDR3 nucleotides: TGTGCCAGCAGTGGGACACCCTACGAGCAGTACTTC. Full variable domain (outside the CDR3, taken from reference TRBV2 and TRBJ2-7): EPEVTQTPSHQVTQMGQEVILRCVPISNHLYFYWYRQILGQKVEFLVSFYNNEISEKSEIFDDQFSVERPDGSNFTLKIRSTKLEDSAMYFCASSGTPYEQYFGPGTRLTVT.

This rearrangement joins TRBV19 to TRBJ1-5, with 8 bases identical to TRBD1. The CDR3 is made up of 15 amino acids. Unmatched junction bases numbered 8, after V lost 3 bases and J lost 7 bases. Germline V gene sequence: CDR1 LNHDA, CDR2 SQIVND (reference sequence). CDR3 nucleotide sequence: TGTGCCAGTAGTATTCAGGGGGCTAGTTTACAGCCCCAGCATTTT. It yields the protein CASSIQGASLQPQHF.

This chain links TRBV19 with TRBJ2-1; 7 positions agree with TRBD2. The CDR3 is 13 amino acids. Germline V CDR1 and CDR2: LNHDA, SQIVND (reference sequence). After removal of 8 bases from V and 6 bases from J, the junction contained 7 bases not matched to a gene. The CDR3 nucleotides are TGTGCCAGTGGGCGGTCGGGGGGCAATGAGCAGTTCTTC. It codes for CASGRSGGNEQFF.

The V gene is TRBV9, the J gene TRBJ2-2; D is unclear. V dropped 5 bases and J dropped 1 base, with 9 bases sitting between them. CDR3 length: 14 residues. Germline CDR1 reads SGDLS; CDR2 reads YYNGEE. CDR3 loop: CASRTHWNTGELFF. Here the CDR3 DNA reads TGTGCCAGCAGGACCCATTGGAACACCGGGGAGCTGTTTTTT.